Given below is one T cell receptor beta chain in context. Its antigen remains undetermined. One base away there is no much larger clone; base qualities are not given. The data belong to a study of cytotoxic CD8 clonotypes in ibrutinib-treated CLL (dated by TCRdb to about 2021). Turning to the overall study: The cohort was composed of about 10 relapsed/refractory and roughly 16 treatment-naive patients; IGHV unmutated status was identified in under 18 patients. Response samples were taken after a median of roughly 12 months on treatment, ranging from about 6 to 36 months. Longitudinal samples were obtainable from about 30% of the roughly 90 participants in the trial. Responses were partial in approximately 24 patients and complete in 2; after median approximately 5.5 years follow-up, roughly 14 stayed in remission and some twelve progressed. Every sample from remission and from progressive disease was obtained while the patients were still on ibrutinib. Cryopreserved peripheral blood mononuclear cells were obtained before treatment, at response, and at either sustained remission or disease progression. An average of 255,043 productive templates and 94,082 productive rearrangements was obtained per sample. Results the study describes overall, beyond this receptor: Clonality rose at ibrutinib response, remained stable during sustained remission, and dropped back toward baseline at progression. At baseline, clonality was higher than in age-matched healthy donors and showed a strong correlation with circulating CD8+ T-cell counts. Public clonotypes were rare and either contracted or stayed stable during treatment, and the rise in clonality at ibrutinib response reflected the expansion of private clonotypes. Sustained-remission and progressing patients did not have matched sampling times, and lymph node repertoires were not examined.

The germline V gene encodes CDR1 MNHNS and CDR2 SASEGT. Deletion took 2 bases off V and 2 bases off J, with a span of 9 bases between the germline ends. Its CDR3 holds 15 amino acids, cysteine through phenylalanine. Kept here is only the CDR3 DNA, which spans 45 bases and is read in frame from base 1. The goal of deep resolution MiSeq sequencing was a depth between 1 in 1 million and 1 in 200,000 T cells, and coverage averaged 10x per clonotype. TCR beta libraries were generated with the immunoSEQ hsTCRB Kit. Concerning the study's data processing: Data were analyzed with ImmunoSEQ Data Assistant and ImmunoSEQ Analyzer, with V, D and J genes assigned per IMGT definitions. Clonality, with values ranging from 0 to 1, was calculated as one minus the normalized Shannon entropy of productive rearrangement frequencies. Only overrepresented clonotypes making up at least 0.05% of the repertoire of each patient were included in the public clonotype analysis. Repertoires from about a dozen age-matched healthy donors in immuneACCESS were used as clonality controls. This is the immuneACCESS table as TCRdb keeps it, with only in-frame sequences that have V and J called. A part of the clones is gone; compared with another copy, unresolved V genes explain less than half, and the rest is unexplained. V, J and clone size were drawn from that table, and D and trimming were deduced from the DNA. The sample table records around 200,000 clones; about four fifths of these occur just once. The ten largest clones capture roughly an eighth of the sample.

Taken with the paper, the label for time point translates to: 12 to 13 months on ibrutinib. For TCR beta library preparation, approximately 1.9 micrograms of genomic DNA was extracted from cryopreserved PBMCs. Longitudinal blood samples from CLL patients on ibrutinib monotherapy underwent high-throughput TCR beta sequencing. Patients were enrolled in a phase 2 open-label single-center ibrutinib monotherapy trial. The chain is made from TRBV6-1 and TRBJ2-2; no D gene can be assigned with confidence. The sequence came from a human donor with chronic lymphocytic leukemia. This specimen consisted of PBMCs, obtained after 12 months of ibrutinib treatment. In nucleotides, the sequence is TGTGCCAGCAGTGAACCGAGTGTTAACACCGGGGAGCTGTTTTTT. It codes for CASSEPSVNTGELFF.